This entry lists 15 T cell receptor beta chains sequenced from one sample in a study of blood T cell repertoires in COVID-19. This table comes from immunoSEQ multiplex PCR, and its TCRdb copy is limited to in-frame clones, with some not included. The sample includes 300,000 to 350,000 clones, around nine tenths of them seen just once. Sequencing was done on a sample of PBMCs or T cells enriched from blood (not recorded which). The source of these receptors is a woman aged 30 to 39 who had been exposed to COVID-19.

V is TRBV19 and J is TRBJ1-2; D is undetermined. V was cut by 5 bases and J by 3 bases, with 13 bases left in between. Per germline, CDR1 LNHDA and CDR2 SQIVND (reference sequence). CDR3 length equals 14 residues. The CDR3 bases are TGTGCCAGTAGTCGGGATCCCTTTGACTATGGCTACACCTTC. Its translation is CASSRDPFDYGYTF. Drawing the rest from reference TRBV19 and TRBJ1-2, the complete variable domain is DGGITQSPKYLFRKEGQNVTLSCEQNLNHDAMYWYRQDPGQGLRLIYYSQIVNDFQKGDIAEGYSVSREKKESFPLTVTSAQKNPTAFYLCASSRDPFDYGYTFGSGTRLTVV.

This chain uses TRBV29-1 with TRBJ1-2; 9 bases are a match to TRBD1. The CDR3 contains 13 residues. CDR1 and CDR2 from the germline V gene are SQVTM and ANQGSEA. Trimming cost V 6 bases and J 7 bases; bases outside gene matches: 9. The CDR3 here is CSVDEQGAGGYTF. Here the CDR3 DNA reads TGCAGCGTCGATGAACAGGGGGCCGGTGGCTACACCTTC.

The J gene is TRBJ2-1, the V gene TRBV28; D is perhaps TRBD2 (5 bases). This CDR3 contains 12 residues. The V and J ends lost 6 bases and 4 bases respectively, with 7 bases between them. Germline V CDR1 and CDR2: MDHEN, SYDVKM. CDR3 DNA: TGTGCCAGCAGCCGGGGTTACAATGAGCAGTTCTTC. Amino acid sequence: CASSRGYNEQFF.

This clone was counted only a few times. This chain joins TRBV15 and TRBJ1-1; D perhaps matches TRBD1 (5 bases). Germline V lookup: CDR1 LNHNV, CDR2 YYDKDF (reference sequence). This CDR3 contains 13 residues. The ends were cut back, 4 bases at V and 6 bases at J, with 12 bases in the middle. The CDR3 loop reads CATSIQQGAEAFF. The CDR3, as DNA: TGTGCCACCAGCATACAGCAAGGGGCTGAAGCTTTCTTT.

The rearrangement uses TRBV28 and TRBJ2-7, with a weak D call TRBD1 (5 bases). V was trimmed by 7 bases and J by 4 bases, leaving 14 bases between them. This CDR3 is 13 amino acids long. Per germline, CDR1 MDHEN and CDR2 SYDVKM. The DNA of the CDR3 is TGTGCCAGCACCTCTGGGGCTTCTTACGAGCAGTACTTC. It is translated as CASTSGASYEQYF.

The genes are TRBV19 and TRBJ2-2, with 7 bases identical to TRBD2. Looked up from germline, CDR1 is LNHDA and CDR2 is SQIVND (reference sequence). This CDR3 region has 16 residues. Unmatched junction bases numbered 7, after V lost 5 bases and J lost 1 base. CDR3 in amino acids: CASSGKLARNTGELFF. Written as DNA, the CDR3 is TGTGCCAGTAGTGGCAAACTAGCGAGGAACACCGGGGAGCTGTTTTTT.

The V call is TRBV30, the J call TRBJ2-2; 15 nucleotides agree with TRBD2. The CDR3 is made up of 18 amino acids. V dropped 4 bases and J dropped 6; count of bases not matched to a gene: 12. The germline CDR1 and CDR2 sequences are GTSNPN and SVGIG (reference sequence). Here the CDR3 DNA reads TGTGCCTGGAAAACCGGGACTAGCGGGAGGTGGAGGGCCGGGGAGCTGTTTTTT. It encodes CAWKTGTSGRWRAGELFF.

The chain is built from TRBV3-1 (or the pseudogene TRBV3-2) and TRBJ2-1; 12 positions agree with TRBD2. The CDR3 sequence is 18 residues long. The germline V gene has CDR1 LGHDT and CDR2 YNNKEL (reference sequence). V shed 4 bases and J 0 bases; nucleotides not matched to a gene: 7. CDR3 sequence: CASSPTRTSGASYNEQFF. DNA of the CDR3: TGTGCCAGCAGCCCGACTAGGACTAGCGGGGCCTCCTACAATGAGCAGTTCTTC.

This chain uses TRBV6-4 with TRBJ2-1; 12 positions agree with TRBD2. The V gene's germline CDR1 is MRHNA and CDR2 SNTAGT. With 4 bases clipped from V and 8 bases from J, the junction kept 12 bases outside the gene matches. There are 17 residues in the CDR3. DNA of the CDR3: TGTGCCAGCAGTGTGGGGGCTAGCGGGAGGGTTGGGGATGAGCAGTTCTTC. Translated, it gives CASSVGASGRVGDEQFF.

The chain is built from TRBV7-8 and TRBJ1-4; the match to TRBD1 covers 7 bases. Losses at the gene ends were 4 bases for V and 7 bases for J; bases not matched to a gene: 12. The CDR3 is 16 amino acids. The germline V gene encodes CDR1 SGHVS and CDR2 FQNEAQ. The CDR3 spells CASSSFQGGSVEKLFF. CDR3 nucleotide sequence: TGTGCCAGCAGCTCCTTCCAGGGGGGATCTGTTGAAAAACTGTTTTTT.

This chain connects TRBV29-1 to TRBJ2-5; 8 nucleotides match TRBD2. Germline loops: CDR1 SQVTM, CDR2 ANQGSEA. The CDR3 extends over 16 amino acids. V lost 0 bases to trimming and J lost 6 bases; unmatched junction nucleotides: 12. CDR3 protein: CSVEDRSGTSLQTQYF. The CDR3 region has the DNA TGCAGCGTTGAAGATCGGTCCGGGACTAGTCTCCAGACCCAGTACTTC.

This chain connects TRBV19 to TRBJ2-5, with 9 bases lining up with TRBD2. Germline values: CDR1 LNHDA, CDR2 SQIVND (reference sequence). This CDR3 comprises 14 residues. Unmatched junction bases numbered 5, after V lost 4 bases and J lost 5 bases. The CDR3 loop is CASSTTSGFETQYF. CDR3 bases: TGTGCCAGTAGTACCACTAGCGGGTTCGAGACCCAGTACTTC.

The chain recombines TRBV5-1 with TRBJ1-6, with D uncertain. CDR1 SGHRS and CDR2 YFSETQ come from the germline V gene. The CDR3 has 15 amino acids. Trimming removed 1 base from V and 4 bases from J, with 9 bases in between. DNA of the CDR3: TGCGCCAGCAGCTTGTTGCCAGGATATAATTCACCCCTCCACTTT. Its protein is CASSLLPGYNSPLHF.

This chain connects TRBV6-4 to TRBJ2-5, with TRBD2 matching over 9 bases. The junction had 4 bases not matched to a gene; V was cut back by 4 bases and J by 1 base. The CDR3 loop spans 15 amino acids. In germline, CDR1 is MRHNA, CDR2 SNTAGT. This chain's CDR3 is CASSAGSGGQETQYF. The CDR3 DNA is TGTGCCAGCAGTGCGGGTAGCGGGGGCCAAGAGACCCAGTACTTC.

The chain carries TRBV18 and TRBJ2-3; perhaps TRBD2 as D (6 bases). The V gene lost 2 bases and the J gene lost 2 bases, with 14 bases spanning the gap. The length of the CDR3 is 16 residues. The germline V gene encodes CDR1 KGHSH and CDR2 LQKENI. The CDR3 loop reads CASSPVGGGPTDTQYF. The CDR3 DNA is TGTGCCAGCTCACCAGTCGGGGGAGGACCCACAGATACGCAGTATTTT.